The rows below give T cell receptor beta chains drawn from one sample of a study of shared clonotypes between healthy human individuals. The table came from immunoSEQ multiplex PCR; TCRdb's copy has only in-frame clones and leaves some out. The sample lists about 2.4 million clones, roughly 93% occurring once. The sample was naive CD4+ T cells from PBMCs. These receptor sequences come from a man between 18 and 29 years old in good health. Some clones in this sample may be carry-over from other donors' samples. The CDR3 runs from the conserved cysteine through the conserved F or W. The order of the fields is J gene, V gene, D gene, clone size, CDR3 DNA, CDR3 protein. A D gene is named only where the DNA matches it firmly. The listing skips clone size in some rows; elsewhere it reads once, few, many or a size class.

TRBJ1-2,TRBV14,.,.,TGTGCCAGCAGCCAAAGACATAACTATGGCTACACCTTC,CASSQRHNYGYTF
TRBJ1-2,TRBV28,TRBD1,few,TGTGCCAGCGAAGCCGGGACAGGGCTGGGCTACACCTTC,CASEAGTGLGYTF
TRBJ1-1,TRBV7-2,.,.,TGTGCCAGCAGCGTATTCGACAGTAGTGAAGCTTTCTTT,CASSVFDSSEAFF
TRBJ2-2,TRBV4-3,TRBD2,.,TGCGCCAGCAGCCAAGACCTCGGGCTAGCGGGAAGTACCGGGGAGCTGTTTTTT,CASSQDLGLAGSTGELFF
TRBJ2-2,TRBV6-5,.,.,TGTGCTGTCGCAGGGGCGTTAGGGGAGCTGTTTTTT,CAVAGALGELFF
TRBJ2-7,TRBV28,TRBD1,.,TGTGCCAGCAGTTTAATACAGGGGGCGAATCCACCTTACGAGCAGTACTTC,CASSLIQGANPPYEQYF
TRBJ2-3,TRBV12-5,.,.,TGTGCTAGTGGTTTGGGTTTAGCGGAAATCACAGATACGCAGTATTTT,CASGLGLAEITDTQYF
TRBJ2-1,TRBV6-5,TRBD2,once,TGTGCCAGCAAGACCGGGGGGGGCAATGAGCAGTTCTTC,CASKTGGGNEQFF
TRBJ2-2,TRBV4-2,.,.,TGTGCCAGCAGCCAAGAGGGTTTCGGGGGGGAGCTGTTTTTT,CASSQEGFGGELFF
TRBJ2-7,TRBV5-6,.,.,TGTGCCAGCAGCTTGGCCGGCGAGCAGTACTTC,CASSLAGEQYF
TRBJ2-1,TRBV5-6,TRBD1,.,TGTGCCAGCAGTTCTATCAGGGGGCCGGGATACAATGAGCAGTTCTTC,CASSSIRGPGYNEQFF
TRBJ2-7,TRBV29-1,.,.,TGCAGCGTTGAGTCCGGGACCTCCTACGAGCAGTACTTC,CSVESGTSYEQYF
TRBJ1-2,TRBV18,.,.,TGTGCCAGCTCAAAAACAGGGTTGGACTATGGCTACACCTTC,CASSKTGLDYGYTF
TRBJ1-3,TRBV18,.,.,TGTGCCAGCTCGCCATCTGGGGACCTCTCTGGAAACACCATATATTTT,CASSPSGDLSGNTIYF
TRBJ2-6,TRBV11-1,.,.,TGTGCCAGCAGCCCACTGGCTGGGGCCAACGTCCTGACTTTC,CASSPLAGANVLTF
TRBJ2-3,TRBV10-1,.,.,TGCGCCAGCAGTGAGTCGCCAGGGCGGTCGGGTGAGGATACGCAGTATTTT,CASSESPGRSGEDTQYF
TRBJ2-7,TRBV5-1,.,.,TGCGCCAGCAGCTTGGGCCTCGCCGAGCAGTACTTC,CASSLGLAEQYF